These 20 T cell receptor beta chains originate from one sample sequenced in a study of Ad26.COV2.S vaccination and SARS-CoV-2 variants. Sequenced by immunoSEQ multiplex PCR; TCRdb stores in-frame clones only, minus some. The table includes 300,000 to 350,000 clones, 85% to 90% detected once. Treatment in this sample: 15 to 20 received Ad26.COV2.S at low or high dose, single or two shots; 5 received placebo; per-sample allocation not given. Sampling took place 63 days after the first vaccine or placebo injection. The sample in question was peripheral blood, obtained in a trial of Ad26.COV2.S vaccine versus placebo. These receptors originate from a person aged 18 to 65 who received the Ad26.COV2.S COVID-19 vaccine or a placebo.

This chain links TRBV28 with TRBJ2-7, with 9 bases that match TRBD1. V shed 5 bases, J shed 2 bases, and the junction held 13 bases outside the gene matches. CDR3 length equals 17 residues. Germline V CDR1 and CDR2: MDHEN, SYDVKM. The CDR3: CASSRDRAWDSTYEQYF. CDR3 nucleotides: TGTGCCAGCAGTCGGGACAGGGCATGGGACTCCACCTACGAGCAGTACTTC.

V usage is TRBV6-6 and J usage is TRBJ1-1; D ambiguous. The length of the CDR3 is 14 residues. Germline V CDR1 and CDR2: MNHNY, SVGAGI (reference sequence). V was pared by 2 bases and J by 7 bases, with 14 bases between. This CDR3 is CASSYQFDPGEAFF. CDR3 sequence (DNA): TGTGCCAGCAGTTACCAATTCGACCCCGGTGAAGCTTTCTTT.

V gene TRBV5-1 combines with J gene TRBJ2-7, with 13 bases matching TRBD2. Unmatched junction bases numbered 10, after V lost 4 bases and J lost 0 bases. Germline V CDR1 and CDR2: SGHRS, YFSETQ. The CDR3 loop spans 18 amino acids. Written as DNA, the CDR3 is TGCGCCAGCAGCCCATCGACTAGCGGGGGGCCTAGCTCCTACGAGCAGTACTTC. Translating it yields CASSPSTSGGPSSYEQYF. Complete variable domain (other parts from reference TRBV5-1 and TRBJ2-7): KAGVTQTPRYLIKTRGQQVTLSCSPISGHRSVSWYQQTPGQGLQFLFEYFSETQRNKGNFPGRFSGRQFSNSRSEMNVSTLELGDSALYLCASSPSTSGGPSSYEQYFGPGTRLTVT.

The chain uses TRBV3-1 (or the pseudogene TRBV3-2) and TRBJ2-2, with a possible D match to TRBD2 (7 bases). V lost 3 bases to trimming and J lost 0 bases, with 20 bases between them. The CDR3 covers 19 residues. Germline V gene data show CDR1 as LGHDT and CDR2 as YNNKEL (reference sequence). CDR3 nucleotides: TGTGCCAGCAGCCAGGGGCTAGGGGGGAGGGCCGCGAACACCGGGGAGCTGTTTTTT. Amino acid sequence: CASSQGLGGRAANTGELFF.

This clone was picked up one time. The chain couples TRBV5-8 to TRBJ2-3; the match to TRBD1 covers 9 bases. V was pared by 5 bases and J by 0 bases, with 1 base of the junction left unmatched. CDR1 and CDR2 from the germline V gene are SGHTS and YDEGEE. The CDR3 consists of 14 residues. DNA for the CDR3: TGTGCCAGCAGGACAGGGGGTAGCACAGATACGCAGTATTTT. As protein: CASRTGGSTDTQYF. The full variable domain, rest sourced from reference TRBV5-8 and TRBJ2-3, is EAGVTQSPTHLIKTRGQQATLRCSPISGHTSVYWYQQALGLGLQFLLWYDEGEERNRGNFPPRFSGRQFPNYSSELNVNALELEDSALYLCASRTGGSTDTQYFGPGTRLTVL.

The rearrangement links TRBV7-8 to TRBJ1-5, with D hard to call. This CDR3 region has 12 residues. Germline V CDR1 and CDR2: SGHVS, FQNEAQ. V was clipped by 4 bases and J by 3 bases, with 4 bases between them. The CDR3 DNA is TGTGCCAGCAGCTCGACCAATCAGCCCCAGCATTTT. Its translation is CASSSTNQPQHF.

The V call is TRBV7-2, the J call TRBJ1-1; D is unresolved. The ends were cut back, 5 bases at V and 2 bases at J, with 9 bases in the middle. The CDR3 is 13 amino acids. Germline assignment: CDR1 SGHTA and CDR2 FQGNSA. The CDR3 loop reads CASSGTLNTEAFF. The CDR3 region has the DNA TGTGCCAGCAGCGGTACCTTAAACACTGAAGCTTTCTTT.

The chain combines TRBV9 with TRBJ1-5, with 9 bases fitting TRBD1. The CDR3 is made up of 15 amino acids. Germline loops: CDR1 SGDLS, CDR2 YYNGEE. The junction had 5 bases not matched to a gene; V was cut back by 2 bases and J by 5 bases. CDR3 in amino acids: CASSVTGGAHQPQHF. The CDR3 bases are TGTGCCAGCAGCGTTACAGGGGGCGCGCATCAGCCCCAGCATTTT.

For this clone: A junction end diverges from the germline sequence, so it may reflect a read error. This sequence joins TRBV13 and TRBJ1-1, with TRBD1 identical over 10 bases. The germline V gene encodes CDR1 PRHDT and CDR2 FYEKMQ (reference sequence). This CDR3 has 12 residues. CDR3 in DNA: TGTGCCAGAGGACAGGGGGAAGGAAGCTTTCTGTTT. It yields the protein CARGQGEGSFLF.

The V call is TRBV5-6, the J call TRBJ2-7; 7 bases map to TRBD1. The trim removed 3 bases at V and 6 bases at J, leaving 18 bases unmatched. The CDR3 is made up of 17 amino acids. The germline CDR1 and CDR2 sequences are SGHDT and YYEEEE. CDR3 loop: CASSSPFGRQGIGEQYF. Written as DNA, the CDR3 is TGTGCCAGCAGCTCGCCCTTCGGCAGACAGGGCATCGGCGAGCAGTACTTC.

This clone has more than one count but fewer than ten. The V gene is TRBV30, the J gene TRBJ1-2, with D maybe TRBD1 (5 bases). This CDR3 region has 12 residues. Trimming removed 3 bases at V and 7 bases at J, with 12 bases between. The germline CDR1 and CDR2 sequences are GTSNPN and SVGIG (reference sequence). The chain's CDR3 is CAWRTGLGGYTF. The DNA for the CDR3 is TGTGCCTGGAGAACGGGACTCGGTGGCTACACCTTC.

The chain couples TRBV30 to TRBJ2-7; 9 bases match TRBD1. Germline V gene data show CDR1 as GTSNPN and CDR2 as SVGIG (reference sequence). This CDR3 spans 14 amino acids. V gave up 3 bases and J gave up 5 bases; unmatched junction bases: 8. The CDR3 region has the DNA TGTGCCTGGAGCACCGGGACAGGGTCCCACGAGCAGTACTTC. It codes for CAWSTGTGSHEQYF.

This sequence joins TRBV4-1 and TRBJ1-2; the match to TRBD1 covers 9 bases. From germline, CDR1 is MGHRA and CDR2 YSYEKL. The CDR3 runs 16 residues. V lost 3 bases to trimming and J lost 3 bases; unmatched junction nucleotides: 8. CDR3 region: CASSQLAGQGDYGYTF. CDR3 nucleotide sequence: TGCGCCAGCAGCCAGTTAGCGGGACAGGGCGACTATGGCTACACCTTC.

This clone was found once. The chain is built from TRBV5-1 and TRBJ2-7; 9 nucleotides match TRBD1. The CDR3 runs 15 residues. J lost 1 base, V lost 2 bases, and 4 bases had no gene match. Germline V gene lookup returns CDR1 SGHRS and CDR2 YFSETQ. The CDR3 protein is CASSFGQGRSYEQYF. The CDR3 coding sequence is TGCGCCAGCAGCTTCGGACAGGGGAGATCCTACGAGCAGTACTTC.

The gene calls are TRBV12-5 and TRBJ1-5; D ambiguous. In germline, CDR1 is LGHNT, CDR2 FRNRAP. Trimming left V 1 base short and J 2 bases short, with 3 bases between. This CDR3 is built from 13 residues. The chain's CDR3 is CASGLAGNQPQHF. CDR3 sequence (DNA): TGTGCTAGTGGTTTGGCTGGCAATCAGCCCCAGCATTTT.

V gene TRBV28 combines with J gene TRBJ1-2; 7 positions agree with TRBD1. V dropped 2 bases and J dropped 14; count of bases not matched to a gene: 5. CDR3 length equals 11 residues. The germline CDR1 and CDR2 sequences are MDHEN and SYDVKM. The CDR3: CASSLQGQATF. The CDR3 region has the DNA TGTGCCAGCAGTTTACAAGGACAGGCGACCTTC.

This chain uses TRBV18 with TRBJ2-5; TRBD1 matches 7 bases. The CDR3 runs to 14 residues. With 3 bases clipped from V and 0 bases from J, the junction kept 1 base outside the gene matches. Germline V gives CDR1 KGHSH, CDR2 LQKENI. The CDR3 DNA reads TGTGCCAGCTCACCCGGGACAGACCAAGAGACCCAGTACTTC. Its protein is CASSPGTDQETQYF. Full variable domain (missing parts from reference TRBV18 and TRBJ2-5): NAGVMQNPRHLVRRRGQEARLRCSPMKGHSHVYWYRQLPEEGLKFMVYLQKENIIDESGMPKERFSAEFPKEGPSILRIQQVVRGDSAAYFCASSPGTDQETQYFGPGTRLLVL.

The rearrangement joins TRBV6-2 or TRBV6-3 to TRBJ2-7; TRBD2 aligns across 14 bases. The CDR3 covers 16 residues. Trimming at V came to 2 bases and at J to 5 bases, leaving 5 bases not matched to a gene. Germline CDR1 is MNHEY and CDR2 is SVGEGT. The CDR3 loop is CASSYRGLAGDHEQYF. The CDR3 DNA is TGTGCCAGCAGTTACCGGGGACTAGCGGGAGACCACGAGCAGTACTTC.

This chain links TRBV19 with TRBJ2-2, with 11 bases that match TRBD2. Germline V gene data show CDR1 as LNHDA and CDR2 as SQIVND (reference sequence). This CDR3 is 15 amino acids long. The ends lost 6 bases at V and 4 bases at J; junction bases unmatched: 4. The DNA of the CDR3 is TGTGCCAGTAGATTAACTAGCGGGGGCACCGGGGAGCTGTTTTTT. This encodes CASRLTSGGTGELFF.

This chain uses TRBV15 with TRBJ2-1; 11 bases map to TRBD2. CDR1 is LNHNV, CDR2 YYDKDF, per germline (reference sequence). After removal of 3 bases from V and 5 bases from J, the junction contained 9 bases not matched to a gene. This CDR3 has 17 residues. The CDR3 spells CATSRALLAGAHNEQFF. CDR3 DNA: TGTGCCACCAGCAGGGCCCTACTAGCGGGGGCTCACAATGAGCAGTTCTTC.